The clone carrying this T cell receptor (beta chain) was counted once. These data belong to a study of blood T cell repertoires in COVID-19. Across the study: Sites in the United States, Italy and Spain provided acute and convalescent COVID-19 samples. T cells, B-cell-depleted T cells, or PBMCs provided the cDNA or gDNA that served as material.

Trimming removed 3 bases from V and 5 bases from J; junction bases left unmatched: 8. CDR1 and CDR2 (germline): DFQATT, SNEGSKA (reference sequence). The CDR3 is 15 residues long. Per the authors' pipeline: It was from reference gene primer amplification that nucleated cell counts were estimated. The assay was immunoSEQ multiplex PCR, and TCRdb's table has in-frame clones only and misses some. The V and J calls and clone size come from that table; D and trimming were worked out from the DNA. The table shows 95,000 to 100,000 clones, with roughly nine tenths occurring only once. Sequenced: peripheral blood. The receptor was isolated from a man in his forties or fifties with acute or convalescent COVID-19. The chain uses TRBV20-1 and TRBJ2-1; TRBD1 aligns across 9 bases. The CDR3 DNA follows: TGCAGTGCTAGTGAACCGGGACAGGGTAACAATGAGCAGTTCTTC. It encodes CSASEPGQGNNEQFF.